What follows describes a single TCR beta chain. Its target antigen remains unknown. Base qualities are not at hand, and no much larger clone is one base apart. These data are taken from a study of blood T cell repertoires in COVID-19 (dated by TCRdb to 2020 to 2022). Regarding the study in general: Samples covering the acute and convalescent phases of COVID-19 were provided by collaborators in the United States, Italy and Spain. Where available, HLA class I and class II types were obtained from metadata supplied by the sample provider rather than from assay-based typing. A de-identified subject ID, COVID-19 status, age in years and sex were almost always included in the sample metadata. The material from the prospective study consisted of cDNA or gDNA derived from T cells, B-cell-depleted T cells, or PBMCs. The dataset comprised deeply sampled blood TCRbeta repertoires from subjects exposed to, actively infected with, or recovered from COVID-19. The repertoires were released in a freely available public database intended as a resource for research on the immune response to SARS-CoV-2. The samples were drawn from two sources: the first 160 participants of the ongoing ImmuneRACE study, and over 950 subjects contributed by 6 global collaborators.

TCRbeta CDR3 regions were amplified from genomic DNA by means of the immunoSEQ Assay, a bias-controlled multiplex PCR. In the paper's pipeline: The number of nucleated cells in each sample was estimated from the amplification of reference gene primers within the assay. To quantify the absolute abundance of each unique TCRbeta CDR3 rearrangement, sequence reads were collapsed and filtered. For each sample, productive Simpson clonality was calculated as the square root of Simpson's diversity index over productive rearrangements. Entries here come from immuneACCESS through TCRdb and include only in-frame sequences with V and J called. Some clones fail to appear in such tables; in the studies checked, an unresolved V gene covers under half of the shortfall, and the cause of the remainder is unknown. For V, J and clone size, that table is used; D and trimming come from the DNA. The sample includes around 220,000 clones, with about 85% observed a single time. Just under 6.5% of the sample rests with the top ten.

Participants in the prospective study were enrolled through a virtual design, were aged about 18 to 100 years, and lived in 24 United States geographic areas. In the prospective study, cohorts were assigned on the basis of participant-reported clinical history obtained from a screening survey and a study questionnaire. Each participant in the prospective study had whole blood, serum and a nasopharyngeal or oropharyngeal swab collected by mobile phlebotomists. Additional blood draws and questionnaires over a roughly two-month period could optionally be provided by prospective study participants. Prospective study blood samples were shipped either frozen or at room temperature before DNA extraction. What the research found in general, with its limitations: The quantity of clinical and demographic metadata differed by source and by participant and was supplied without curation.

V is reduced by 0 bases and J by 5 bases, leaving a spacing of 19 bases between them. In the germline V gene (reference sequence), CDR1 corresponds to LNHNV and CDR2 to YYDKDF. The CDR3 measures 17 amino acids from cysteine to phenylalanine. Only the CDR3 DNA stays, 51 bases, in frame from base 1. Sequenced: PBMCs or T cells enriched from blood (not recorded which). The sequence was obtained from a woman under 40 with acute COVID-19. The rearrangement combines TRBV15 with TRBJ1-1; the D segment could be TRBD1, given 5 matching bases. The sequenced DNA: TGTGCCACCAGCAGAGATCTATCTCTGGTTAGGGGAACTGAAGCTTTCTTT. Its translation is CATSRDLSLVRGTEAFF.